The 16 T cell receptor beta chains presented below share a single source sample, sequenced in a study of PD-1 blockade in classical Hodgkin lymphoma. Clones were sequenced by immunoSEQ multiplex PCR, and TCRdb holds only the in-frame ones, with some missing. The sample has 45,000 or so clones, about 77% seen once. Regarding time point: cycle 4 day 1 (C4D1), after 6 weeks of nivolumab. Brentuximab vedotin exposure varied among the patients, all of whom had relapsed after autologous stem cell transplantation. Specimen: peripheral blood mononuclear cells (PBMCs), collected before the fourth cycle of nivolumab. The receptors derive from a human donor with classical Hodgkin lymphoma.

This clone was counted only a few times. J is TRBJ1-5 and V is TRBV9, with D hard to call. This CDR3 has 14 residues. CDR1 is SGDLS, CDR2 YYNGEE, per germline. V was clipped by 0 bases and J by 0 bases, with 4 bases between them. The CDR3 DNA sequence: TGTGCCAGCAGCGTAGGGCTTAGCAATCAGCCCCAGCATTTT. It is translated as CASSVGLSNQPQHF.

This chain uses TRBV6-5 with TRBJ2-1, with a weak D call TRBD1 (6 bases). Trimming cost V 5 bases and J 7 bases, with 9 bases left between them. Germline V gene lookup returns CDR1 MNHEY and CDR2 SVGAGI. The CDR3 extends over 12 amino acids. For the CDR3, the DNA is TGTGCCAGCAGTCTAAGGGGGAATGAGCAGTTCTTC. It codes for CASSLRGNEQFF.

The genes are TRBV7-2 and TRBJ2-5; 13 bases match TRBD2. Per the germline V gene, CDR1 is SGHTA and CDR2 is FQGNSA. The CDR3 runs 16 residues. V was clipped by 4 bases and J by 5 bases; unmatched bases: 7. CDR3 in amino acids: CASSSRTSGGRETQYF. The CDR3 coding sequence is TGTGCCAGCAGCTCCAGGACTAGCGGGGGTAGGGAGACCCAGTACTTC.

The V and J genes are TRBV28 and TRBJ1-2; a possible D gene is TRBD1 (5 bases). This CDR3 contains 17 residues. Germline CDR1 and CDR2: MDHEN and SYDVKM. With 5 bases removed from V and 3 bases from J, the gap between germline ends came to 22 bases. The CDR3 loop reads CASSTPGRAQGDYGYTF. The CDR3 nucleotides are TGTGCCAGCAGTACCCCCGGACGGGCGCAGGGAGACTATGGCTACACCTTC.

This sequence joins TRBV27 and TRBJ2-5, with 9 positions matching TRBD1. The J call may be wrong; the DNA end is better matched by TRBJ2-7. The germline CDR1 and CDR2 sequences are MNHEY and SMNVEV (reference sequence). The CDR3 runs to 14 residues. CDR3 sequence (DNA): TGTGCCAGCCAGGCGCGACAGGGGGGCTACGAGCAGTACTTC. Encoded protein: CASQARQGGYEQYF.

This clone came up a few times. The chain is built from TRBV28 and TRBJ1-5; D possibly corresponds to TRBD1 (5 bases). Germline V gene data show CDR1 as MDHEN and CDR2 as SYDVKM. Between the trimmed V and J ends, which lost 3 bases and 4 bases, there was a span of 13 bases. This CDR3 spans 15 amino acids. CDR3: CASSFRGRTNQPQHF. As DNA, the CDR3 is TGTGCCAGCAGTTTCCGGGGACGGACAAATCAGCCCCAGCATTTT.

The chain employs TRBV28 and TRBJ2-5, with 7 bases identical to TRBD1. After removal of 5 bases from V and 4 bases from J, the junction contained 4 bases not matched to a gene. Germline V gives CDR1 MDHEN, CDR2 SYDVKM. The CDR3 covers 13 residues. Here the CDR3 DNA reads TGTGCCAGCAGTCTAGGGACAGTAGAGACCCAGTACTTC. This encodes CASSLGTVETQYF.

The genes are TRBV18 and TRBJ1-5; the D gene is possibly TRBD1 (6 bases). The CDR3 loop spans 13 amino acids. V was trimmed by 4 bases and J by 7 bases, leaving 11 bases between them. Per the germline V gene, CDR1 is KGHSH and CDR2 is LQKENI. The CDR3 bases are TGTGCCAGCTCACTGAGGGGGGAACAGCCCCAGCATTTT. The encoded protein is CASSLRGEQPQHF.

In its sample, this clone was seen a few times. The chain uses TRBV25-1 and TRBJ2-7; TRBD2 matches at 8 bases. The CDR3 is made up of 14 amino acids. Germline V gene data show CDR1 as MGHDK and CDR2 as SYGVNS. The V and J ends lost 5 bases and 6 bases, in that order; junction bases with no gene match: 9. The CDR3 DNA is TGTGCCAGCAGTCCAGGACTAGCTTCTTTCGAGCAGTACTTC. Its translation: CASSPGLASFEQYF.

This clone was detected only once. The chain joins TRBV29-1 to TRBJ2-1; D perhaps matches TRBD1 (7 bases). This CDR3 has 13 residues. Per the germline V gene, CDR1 is SQVTM and CDR2 is ANQGSEA. V gave up 7 bases and J gave up 6 bases, with 16 bases separating them. DNA of the CDR3: TGCAGCGCGGGGACAGCCGGGGGCAATGAGCAGTTCTTC. Translating it yields CSAGTAGGNEQFF.

The rearrangement joins TRBV5-8 to TRBJ2-1; 10 bases fit TRBD2. Germline-derived CDR1 and CDR2 are SGHTS and YDEGEE. V lost 3 bases and J lost 5; bases outside the gene matches: 5. This CDR3 contains 15 residues. CDR3 amino acids: CASSSLAGANNEQFF. The CDR3 coding sequence is TGTGCCAGCAGCTCCCTAGCGGGGGCAAACAATGAGCAGTTCTTC.

The rearrangement uses TRBV5-8 and TRBJ1-1; D may be TRBD1 (5 bases). V lost 3 bases to trimming and J lost 1 base, with 13 bases between them. CDR1 SGHTS and CDR2 YDEGEE come from the germline V gene. The CDR3 extends over 15 amino acids. Here the CDR3 reads CASSYTQGKNTEAFF. The CDR3, as DNA: TGTGCCAGCAGCTACACTCAGGGCAAGAACACTGAAGCTTTCTTT.

The chain has TRBV5-6 and TRBJ2-7; possible D gene TRBD1, 6 bases. The CDR3 spans 15 residues. CDR1 is SGHDT, CDR2 YYEEEE, per germline. Trimming stripped 0 bases from V and 3 bases from J, with 13 bases between. This CDR3 is CASSLARGRGYEQYF. The CDR3 DNA reads as TGTGCCAGCAGCTTGGCCAGGGGCAGGGGCTACGAGCAGTACTTC.

The V and J genes are TRBV9 and TRBJ2-1, with D maybe TRBD2 (6 bases). CDR1 and CDR2 from the germline V gene are SGDLS and YYNGEE. CDR3 length: 16 residues. The V end was cut by 0 bases, the J end by 0 bases, with 10 bases between. In DNA form, the CDR3 reads TGTGCCAGCAGCGTAGGCGGCGGGGACTCCTACAATGAGCAGTTCTTC. Its protein product is CASSVGGGDSYNEQFF.

By frequency in the sample, this clone is medium-sized (0.01 to 0.1%). This rearrangement joins TRBV18 to TRBJ2-1, with 8 bases aligning to TRBD1. Per germline, CDR1 KGHSH and CDR2 LQKENI. There are 14 residues in the CDR3. J lost 5 bases, V lost 3 bases, and 3 bases had no gene match. The CDR3 nucleotides are TGTGCCAGCTCACCCGGACAGGGCCACAATGAGCAGTTCTTC. This codes for CASSPGQGHNEQFF.

The chain joins TRBV6-1 to TRBJ1-2, with 9 bases identical to TRBD1. Germline V gene lookup returns CDR1 MNHNS and CDR2 SASEGT. The CDR3 extends over 13 amino acids. The J segment lost 8 bases and the V segment lost 10 bases, leaving 11 bases of the junction unmatched. The CDR3 is CATSGTGIGGYTF. CDR3 sequence (DNA): TGTGCCACCTCCGGGACAGGGATTGGGGGCTACACCTTC.